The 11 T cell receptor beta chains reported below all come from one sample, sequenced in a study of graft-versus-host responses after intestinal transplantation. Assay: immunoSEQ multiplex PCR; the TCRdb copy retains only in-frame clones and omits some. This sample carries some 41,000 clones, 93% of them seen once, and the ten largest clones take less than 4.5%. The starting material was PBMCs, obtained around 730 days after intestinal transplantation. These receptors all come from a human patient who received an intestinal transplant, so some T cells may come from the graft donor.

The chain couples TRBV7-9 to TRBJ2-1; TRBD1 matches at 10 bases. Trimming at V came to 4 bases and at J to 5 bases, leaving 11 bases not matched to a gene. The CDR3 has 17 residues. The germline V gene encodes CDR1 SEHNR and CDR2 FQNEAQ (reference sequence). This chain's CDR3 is CASSSQFRGQGHNEQFF. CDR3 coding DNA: TGTGCCAGCAGCTCCCAATTTCGGGGACAGGGGCACAATGAGCAGTTCTTC.

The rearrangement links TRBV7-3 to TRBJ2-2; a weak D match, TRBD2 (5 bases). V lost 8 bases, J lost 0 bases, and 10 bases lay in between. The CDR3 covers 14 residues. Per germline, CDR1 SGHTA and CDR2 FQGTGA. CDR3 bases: TGTGCCAGCGGCGGGCCCACGAACACCGGGGAGCTGTTTTTT. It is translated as CASGGPTNTGELFF.

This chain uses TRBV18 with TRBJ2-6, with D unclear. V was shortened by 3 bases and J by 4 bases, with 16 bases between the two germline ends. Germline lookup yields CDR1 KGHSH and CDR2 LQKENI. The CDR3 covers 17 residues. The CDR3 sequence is CASSPSNPDFGANVLTF. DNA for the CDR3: TGTGCCAGCTCACCGAGCAATCCGGATTTCGGGGCCAACGTCCTGACTTTC.

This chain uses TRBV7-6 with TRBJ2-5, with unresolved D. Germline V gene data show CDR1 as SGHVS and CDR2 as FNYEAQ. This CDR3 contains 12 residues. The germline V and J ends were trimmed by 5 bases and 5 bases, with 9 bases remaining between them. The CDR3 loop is CASSPERETQYF. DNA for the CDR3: TGTGCCAGCAGCCCCGAACGGGAGACCCAGTACTTC.

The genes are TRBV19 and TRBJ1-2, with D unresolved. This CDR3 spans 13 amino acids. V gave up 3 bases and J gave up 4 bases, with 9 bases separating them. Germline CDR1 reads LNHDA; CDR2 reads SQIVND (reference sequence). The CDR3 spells CASSMLQSYGYTF. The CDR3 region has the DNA TGTGCCAGTAGTATGCTACAGAGCTATGGCTACACCTTC.

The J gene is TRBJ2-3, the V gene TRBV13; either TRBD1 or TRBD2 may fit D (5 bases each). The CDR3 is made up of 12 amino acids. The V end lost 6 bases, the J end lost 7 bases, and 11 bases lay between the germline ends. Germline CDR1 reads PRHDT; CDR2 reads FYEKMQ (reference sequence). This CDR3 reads CASSYRDHTQYF. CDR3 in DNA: TGTGCCAGCAGTTATCGGGACCATACGCAGTATTTT.

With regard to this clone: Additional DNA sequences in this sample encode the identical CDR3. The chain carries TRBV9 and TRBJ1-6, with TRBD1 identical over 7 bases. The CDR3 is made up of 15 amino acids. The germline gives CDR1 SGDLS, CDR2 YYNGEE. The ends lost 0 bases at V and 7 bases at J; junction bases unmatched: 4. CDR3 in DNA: TGTGCCAGCAGCGTAGGACAGGGTGGGAATTCACCCCTCCACTTT. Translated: CASSVGQGGNSPLHF.

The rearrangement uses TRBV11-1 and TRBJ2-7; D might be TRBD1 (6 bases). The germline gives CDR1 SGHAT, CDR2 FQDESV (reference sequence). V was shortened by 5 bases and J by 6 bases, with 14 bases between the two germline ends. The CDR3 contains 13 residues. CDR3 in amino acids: CASSKEQGLEQYF. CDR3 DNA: TGTGCCAGCAGCAAAGAACAGGGTCTCGAGCAGTACTTC.

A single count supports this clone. The CDR3 sequence is CASSPNRGRNYGYTF. DNA of the CDR3: TGTGCCAGCAGTCCCAACAGGGGGCGAAACTATGGCTACACCTTC. The rearrangement links TRBV6-5 to TRBJ1-2, with 9 bases that match TRBD1. This CDR3 is 15 amino acids long. Germline-derived CDR1 and CDR2 are MNHEY and SVGAGI. After removal of 5 bases from V and 2 bases from J, the junction contained 6 bases not matched to a gene.

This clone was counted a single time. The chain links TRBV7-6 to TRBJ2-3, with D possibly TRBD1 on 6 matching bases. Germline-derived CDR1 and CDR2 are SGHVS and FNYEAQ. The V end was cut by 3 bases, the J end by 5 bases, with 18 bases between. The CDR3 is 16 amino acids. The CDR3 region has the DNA TGTGCCAGCAGCTTGGGACATCAAGTAATGGGAGATACGCAGTATTTT. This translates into CASSLGHQVMGDTQYF.

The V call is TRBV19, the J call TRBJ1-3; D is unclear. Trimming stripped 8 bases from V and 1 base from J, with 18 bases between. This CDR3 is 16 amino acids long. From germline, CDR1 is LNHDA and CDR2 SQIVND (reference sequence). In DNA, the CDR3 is TGTGCCAGTGCGACCCAGACCGACTATTCTGGAAACACCATATATTTT. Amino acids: CASATQTDYSGNTIYF.